This TCR beta chain stems from a study of siplizumab effects on memory and regulatory T cells. V dropped 4 bases and J dropped 4; count of bases not matched to a gene: 4. Germline assignment: CDR1 ENHRY and CDR2 SYGVKD. The CDR3 has 15 amino acids. Clones were read by immunoSEQ multiplex PCR, and TCRdb kept only the in-frame ones, dropping some. Of 60,000 to 70,000 clones in the sample, around nine tenths are singletons; the top ten hold over 1.5%. Sequenced sample: Tregs sorted from blood. This chain joins TRBV10-3 and TRBJ2-1, with 10 bases aligning to TRBD2. This clonotype originated in a human donor in good health. The CDR3: CAISGTSGLYNEQFF. The CDR3 coding sequence is TGTGCCATCAGTGGGACTAGCGGTTTATACAATGAGCAGTTCTTC.